This T cell receptor (beta chain) was sequenced for a study of blood T cell repertoires in COVID-19. With 3 bases clipped from V and 0 bases from J, the junction kept 5 bases outside the gene matches. This CDR3 has 15 amino acids. Germline CDR1 MNHNY, CDR2 SVGAGI (reference sequence). Assay: immunoSEQ multiplex PCR; the TCRdb copy retains only in-frame clones and omits some. The table has about 230,000 clones, 65% to 85% seen once. Sequencing was performed on peripheral blood. The sequence came from a man older than 75 with acute or convalescent COVID-19. The chain couples TRBV6-6 to TRBJ2-7; 7 bases agree with TRBD1. The CDR3 DNA follows: TGTGCCAGCAGTTATACAGGGGTCAACTCCTACGAGCAGTACTTC. Translation gives CASSYTGVNSYEQYF.